Listed below are T cell receptor beta chains from one sample, sequenced in a study of shared clonotypes between healthy human individuals. Assay used: immunoSEQ multiplex PCR; TCRdb lists only in-frame clones, some missing. The data show over a million clones, approximately 68% seen once. Input material: memory CD4+ T cells sorted from blood. These receptor sequences come from a man in his late teens or twenties in good health. The CDR3 runs from the conserved cysteine through the conserved F or W. D genes are given only for firm matches. Expanded clones get a size class; other rows say once, few or many, or leave the size out.

clone_size | d_call | j_call | v_call | cdr3_aa | cdr3_nt
NA | TRBD2 | TRBJ2-7 | TRBV6-5 | CASSVAGGTYEQYF | TGTGCCAGCAGTGTAGCGGGGGGCACCTACGAGCAGTACTTC
once | NA | TRBJ2-1 | TRBV19 | CASMGTASNEQFF | TGTGCCAGTATGGGCACCGCCTCCAATGAGCAGTTCTTC
few | TRBD1 | TRBJ1-4 | TRBV7-6 | CASSRGQFVEKLFF | TGTGCCAGCAGCCGGGGACAGTTCGTTGAAAAACTGTTTTTT
NA | NA | TRBJ2-3 | TRBV18 | CASSGASRTDTQYF | TGTGCCAGCTCCGGAGCGAGCCGCACAGATACGCAGTATTTT
once | NA | TRBJ1-5 | TRBV6-1 | CASSESGESSCF | TGTGCCAGCAGTGAATCCGGGGAATCAAGCTGTTTT
NA | NA | TRBJ1-4 | TRBV6-1 | CASTAGWGKLFF | TGTGCCAGCACCGCAGGGTGGGGAAAACTGTTTTTT
NA | NA | TRBJ2-7 | TRBV10-3 | CAISGGDPAYEQYF | TGTGCCATCAGTGGGGGGGACCCAGCATACGAGCAGTACTTC
NA | NA | TRBJ1-2 | TRBV2 | CASSPSRAPYGYTF | TGTGCCAGCAGTCCCTCCCGGGCGCCCTATGGCTACACCTTC
NA | NA | TRBJ1-2 | TRBV7-9 | CASSPQDKPSGYTF | TGTGCCAGCAGCCCACAGGACAAACCTAGCGGCTACACCTTC
few | NA | TRBJ2-5 | TRBV5-4 | CASSLWGGAKETQYF | TGTGCCAGCAGCTTGTGGGGGGGGGCCAAAGAGACCCAGTACTTC
NA | NA | TRBJ2-7 | TRBV7-9 | CASTPGGGAGEQYF | TGTGCCAGCACCCCGGGTGGGGGCGCGGGTGAGCAGTACTTC